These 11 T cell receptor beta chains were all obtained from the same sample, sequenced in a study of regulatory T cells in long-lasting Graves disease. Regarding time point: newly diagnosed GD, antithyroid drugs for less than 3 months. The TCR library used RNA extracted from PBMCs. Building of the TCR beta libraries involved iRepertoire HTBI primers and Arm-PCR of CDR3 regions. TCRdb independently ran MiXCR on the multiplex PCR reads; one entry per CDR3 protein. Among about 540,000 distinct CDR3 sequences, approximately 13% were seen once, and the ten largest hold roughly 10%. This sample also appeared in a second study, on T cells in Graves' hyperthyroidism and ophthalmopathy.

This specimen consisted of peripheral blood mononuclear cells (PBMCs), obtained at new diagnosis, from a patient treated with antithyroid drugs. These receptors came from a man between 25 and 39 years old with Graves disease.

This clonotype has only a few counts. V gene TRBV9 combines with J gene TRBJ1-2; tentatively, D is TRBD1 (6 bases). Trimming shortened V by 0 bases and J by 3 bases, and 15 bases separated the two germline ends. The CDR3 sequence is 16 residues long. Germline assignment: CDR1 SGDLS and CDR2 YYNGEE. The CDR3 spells CASSVGGGGLDYGYTF. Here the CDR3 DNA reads TGTGCCAGCAGCGTAGGGGGTGGGGGCTTAGACTATGGCTACACCTTC.

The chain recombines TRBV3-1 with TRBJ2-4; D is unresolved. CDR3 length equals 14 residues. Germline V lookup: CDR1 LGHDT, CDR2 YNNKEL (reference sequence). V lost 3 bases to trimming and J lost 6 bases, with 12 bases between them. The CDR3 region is CASSHRTDINIQYF. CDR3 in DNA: TGTGCCAGCAGCCATCGCACGGATATAAACATTCAGTACTTC. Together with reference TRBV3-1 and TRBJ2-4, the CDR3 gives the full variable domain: DTAVSQTPKYLVTQMGNDKSIKCEQNLGHDTMYWYKQDSKKFLKIMFSYNNKELIINETVPNRFSPKSPDKAHLNLHINSLELGDSAVYFCASSHRTDINIQYFGAGTRLSVL.

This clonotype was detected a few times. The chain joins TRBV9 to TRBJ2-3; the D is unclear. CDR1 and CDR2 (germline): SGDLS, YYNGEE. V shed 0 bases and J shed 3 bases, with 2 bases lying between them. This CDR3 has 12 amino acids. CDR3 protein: CASSVETDTQYF. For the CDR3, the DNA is TGTGCCAGCAGCGTAGAAACAGATACGCAGTATTTT. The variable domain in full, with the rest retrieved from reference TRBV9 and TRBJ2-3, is DSGVTQTPKHLITATGQRVTLRCSPRSGDLSVYWYQQSLDQGLQFLIQYYNGEERAKGNILERFSAQQFPDLHSELNLSSLELGDSALYFCASSVETDTQYFGPGTRLTVL.

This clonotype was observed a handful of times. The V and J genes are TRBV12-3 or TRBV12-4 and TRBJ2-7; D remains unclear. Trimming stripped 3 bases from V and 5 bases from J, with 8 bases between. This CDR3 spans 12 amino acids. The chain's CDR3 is CASSFLKHEQYF. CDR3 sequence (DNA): TGTGCCAGCAGTTTCTTAAAGCACGAGCAGTACTTC.

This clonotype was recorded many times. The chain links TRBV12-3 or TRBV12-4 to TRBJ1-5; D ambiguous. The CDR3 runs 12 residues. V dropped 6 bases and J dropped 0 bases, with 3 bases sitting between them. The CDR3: CASSPSNQPQHF. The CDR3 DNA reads TGTGCCAGCAGCCCTAGCAATCAGCCCCAGCATTTT.

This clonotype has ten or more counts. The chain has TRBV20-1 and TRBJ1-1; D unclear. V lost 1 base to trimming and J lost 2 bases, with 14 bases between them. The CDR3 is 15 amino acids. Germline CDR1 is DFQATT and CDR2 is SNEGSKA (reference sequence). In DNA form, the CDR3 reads TGCAGTGCTAGAGGGTCTAGGACCCTTAACACTGAAGCTTTCTTT. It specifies CSARGSRTLNTEAFF.

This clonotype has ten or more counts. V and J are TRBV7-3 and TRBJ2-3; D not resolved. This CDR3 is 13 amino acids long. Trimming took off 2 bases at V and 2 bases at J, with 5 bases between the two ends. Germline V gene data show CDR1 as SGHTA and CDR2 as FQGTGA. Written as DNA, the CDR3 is TGTGCCAGCAGCTTATGGACCACAGATACGCAGTATTTT. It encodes CASSLWTTDTQYF.

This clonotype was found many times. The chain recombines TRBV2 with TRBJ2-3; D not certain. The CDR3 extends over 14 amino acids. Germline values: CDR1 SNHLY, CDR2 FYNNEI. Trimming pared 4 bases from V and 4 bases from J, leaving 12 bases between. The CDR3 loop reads CASSGGGTPDTQYF. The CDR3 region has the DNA TGTGCCAGCAGTGGAGGTGGAACTCCAGATACGCAGTATTTT.

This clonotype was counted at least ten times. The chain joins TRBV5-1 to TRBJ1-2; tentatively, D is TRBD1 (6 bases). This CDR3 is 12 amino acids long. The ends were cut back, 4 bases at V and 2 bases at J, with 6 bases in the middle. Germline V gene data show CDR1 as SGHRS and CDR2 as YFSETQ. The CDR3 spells CASSGQNYGYTF. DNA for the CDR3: TGCGCCAGCAGCGGACAGAACTATGGCTACACCTTC.

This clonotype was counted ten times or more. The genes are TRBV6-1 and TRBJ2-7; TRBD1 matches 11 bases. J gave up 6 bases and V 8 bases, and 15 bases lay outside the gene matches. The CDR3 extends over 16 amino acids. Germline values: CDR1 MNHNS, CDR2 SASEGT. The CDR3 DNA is TGTGCCAGCGGAGGTCGACCGGGACAGGGGGAAATCGAGCAGTACTTC. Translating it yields CASGGRPGQGEIEQYF.

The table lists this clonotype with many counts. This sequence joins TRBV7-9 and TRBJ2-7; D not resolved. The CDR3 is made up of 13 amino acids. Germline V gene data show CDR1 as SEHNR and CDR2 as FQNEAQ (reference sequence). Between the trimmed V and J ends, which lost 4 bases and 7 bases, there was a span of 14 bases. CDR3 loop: CASSSQSSTEQYF. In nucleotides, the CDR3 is TGTGCCAGCAGCTCCCAGTCCAGTACGGAGCAGTACTTC.